Listed here are 10 T cell receptor beta chains from one sample, sequenced in a study of T cells expressing NK-cell markers. TCRdb reprocessed the 5' RACE reads and reports one entry per CDR3 protein, with no DNA. The sample holds hundreds of thousands of distinct CDR3 sequences. Sequencing input: blood T cells: a sorted CD56 or NKG2C T cell subset, CD4+ or CD8+ T cells, or bulk PBMC T cells (not recorded which). Receptors originate from a man between 18 and 35 years old in good health.

The rearrangement joins TRBV12-3 or TRBV12-4 to TRBJ2-2. The CDR3 runs 14 residues. CDR3 amino acids: CASSQRANTGELFF.

The chain links TRBV5-5 to TRBJ1-5. There are 17 residues in the CDR3. Germline V CDR1 and CDR2: SGHKS, YYEKEE (reference sequence). CDR3 sequence: CASSLDGFSQPNQPQHF.

This chain links TRBV6-5 with TRBJ1-6; TCRdb selects TRBD1, and the lack of DNA leaves this call unchecked. Germline loops: CDR1 MNHEY, CDR2 SVGAGI. This CDR3 is built from 12 residues. The CDR3 region is CASRDNNSPLHF.

The chain couples TRBV24-1 to TRBJ1-5; as DNA is missing, the TRBD1 call by TCRdb cannot be tested. Germline values: CDR1 KGHDR, CDR2 SFDVKD. CDR3 size: 15 residues. CDR3 sequence: CATSDLQGGNQPQHF.

This sequence joins TRBV9 and TRBJ2-1; lacking DNA, the TRBD1 call made by TCRdb goes unchecked. CDR1 SGDLS and CDR2 YYNGEE come from the germline V gene. The CDR3 totals 15 residues. The CDR3 protein is CASSVGVSSGNEQFF. The whole variable domain, remainder taken from reference TRBV9 and TRBJ2-1, is DSGVTQTPKHLITATGQRVTLRCSPRSGDLSVYWYQQSLDQGLQFLIQYYNGEERAKGNILERFSAQQFPDLHSELNLSSLELGDSALYFCASSVGVSSGNEQFFGPGTRLTVL.

The chain is built from TRBV5-1 and TRBJ2-7; the TCRdb call, TRBD1, lacks DNA for checking. Germline-derived CDR1 and CDR2 are SGHRS and YFSETQ. This CDR3 has 14 amino acids. This chain's CDR3 is CASGTGTPSYEQYF.

J is TRBJ2-2 and V is TRBV4-1; without DNA, the TCRdb call of TRBD1 cannot be checked. The germline V gene has CDR1 MGHRA and CDR2 YSYEKL. The CDR3 loop spans 15 amino acids. CDR3 region: CASSQPTGNTGELFF.

The CDR3 here is CASSPSAQPGELFF. V is TRBV3-1 and J is TRBJ2-2; there is no DNA to check the TCRdb D call of TRBD1. This CDR3 comprises 14 residues. The germline CDR1 and CDR2 sequences are LGHDT and YNNKEL (reference sequence).

The chain links TRBV27 to TRBJ2-3; TCRdb proposes TRBD2, but this gene call is untestable without DNA. Germline lookup yields CDR1 MNHEY and CDR2 SMNVEV (reference sequence). The CDR3 loop spans 14 amino acids. The CDR3 protein is CASKGLADTDTQYF.

The rearrangement joins TRBV10-3 to TRBJ1-3. Germline V lookup: CDR1 ENHRY, CDR2 SYGVKD. The CDR3 consists of 18 residues. The CDR3 loop reads CAISAIRPVLRSGNTIYF.